A single sample is the source of the 12 T cell receptor beta chains below, sequenced in a study of OX40 agonist ivuxolimab in advanced cancers. TCRdb's copy holds only in-frame clones and misses some; the assay was immunoSEQ multiplex PCR. The sample records fewer than 100,000 clones, roughly nine tenths being singletons. This specimen was CD4+ or CD8+ T cells sorted from blood, taken in a trial of the OX40 agonist ivuxolimab. All receptors derive from an adult with an advanced solid tumor such as melanoma, head and neck, liver or kidney cancer.

The chain uses TRBV19 and TRBJ2-7; maybe TRBD2 (6 bases). This CDR3 region has 16 residues. V lost 4 bases and J 2 bases, leaving 18 bases between the germline ends. The germline V gene has CDR1 LNHDA and CDR2 SQIVND (reference sequence). The CDR3 DNA is TGTGCCAGTAGTAATCTCCCCGGCGGGACTCCCTACGAGCAGTACTTC. This translates into CASSNLPGGTPYEQYF.

V usage is TRBV6-5 and J usage is TRBJ1-1; D ambiguous. Germline CDR1 and CDR2: MNHEY and SVGAGI. The CDR3 extends over 13 amino acids. Trimming pared 2 bases from V and 1 base from J, leaving 5 bases between. CDR3 nucleotide sequence: TGTGCCAGCAGTTACCGGGCGAACACTGAAGCTTTCTTT. Residues: CASSYRANTEAFF.

The chain carries TRBV2 and TRBJ2-7, with a tentative D call TRBD1 (5 bases). V dropped 3 bases and J dropped 4 bases, with 13 bases sitting between them. Germline CDR1 and CDR2: SNHLY and FYNNEI. This CDR3 is built from 14 residues. CDR3: CASSEQGIAYEQYF. CDR3 nucleotides: TGTGCCAGCAGTGAGCAGGGTATCGCATACGAGCAGTACTTC.

The chain combines TRBV2 with TRBJ2-1; 7 nucleotides agree with TRBD1. The germline CDR1 and CDR2 sequences are SNHLY and FYNNEI. The CDR3 totals 18 residues. The J segment lost 1 base and the V segment lost 11 bases, leaving 20 bases of the junction unmatched. CDR3 residues: CASSRDSASQGSYNEQFF. CDR3 DNA sequence: TGTGCCTCCTCCCGGGACAGTGCATCCCAAGGATCCTACAATGAGCAGTTCTTC.

CDR3 residues: CASSEGETGWINTGELFF. DNA of the CDR3: TGTGCCAGCAGTGAGGGGGAGACAGGATGGATTAACACCGGGGAGCTGTTTTTT. V usage is TRBV6-1 and J usage is TRBJ2-2; D may be TRBD1 (6 bases). Deletions cut 3 bases from V and 2 bases from J, with 19 bases between. Looked up from germline, CDR1 is MNHNS and CDR2 is SASEGT. This CDR3 contains 18 residues.

The rearrangement joins TRBV10-3 to TRBJ2-2; 9 nucleotides align to TRBD1. J gave up 7 bases and V 9 bases, and 9 bases lay outside the gene matches. CDR1 is ENHRY and CDR2 is SYGVKD in the germline V gene. CDR3 length: 14 amino acids. The CDR3 DNA follows: TGTGCCATGGGGGGGACAGGGTTTGGCGGGGAGCTGTTTTTT. Amino acids: CAMGGTGFGGELFF.

The chain links TRBV11-2 to TRBJ2-7, with TRBD1 as a possible D gene (6 bases). This CDR3 region has 19 residues. Deletions cut 0 bases from V and 1 base from J, with 22 bases between. Germline CDR1 reads SGHAT; CDR2 reads FQNNGV. CDR3 residues: CASSLESRGLHAKSYEQYF. Here the CDR3 DNA reads TGTGCCAGCAGCTTAGAGTCCAGGGGTCTTCACGCGAAATCCTACGAGCAGTACTTC.

The rearrangement links TRBV10-3 to TRBJ2-1; TRBD1 might be the D (5 bases). Trimming pared 4 bases from V and 7 bases from J, leaving 14 bases between. From germline, CDR1 is ENHRY and CDR2 SYGVKD. The CDR3 has 14 residues. CDR3 coding DNA: TGTGCCATCAGTGCCGGCCAGGGTAAAAATGAGCAGTTCTTC. Encoded protein: CAISAGQGKNEQFF.

The chain joins TRBV27 to TRBJ2-7; TRBD2 might be the D (6 bases). Germline CDR1 is MNHEY and CDR2 is SMNVEV (reference sequence). The CDR3 extends over 11 amino acids. The CDR3 here is CDTGVFREQYV. The CDR3 DNA reads as TGTGACACGGGGGTGTTCCGCGAGCAGTACGTC.

This chain joins TRBV7-9 and TRBJ2-3; tentatively, D is TRBD1 or TRBD2 (6 bases each). CDR1 and CDR2 (germline): SEHNR, FQNEAQ (reference sequence). The CDR3 covers 14 residues. Trimming pared 6 bases from V and 6 bases from J, leaving 16 bases between. CDR3 bases: TGTGCCAGCAGATCCCGCAAAGGGGGGGATACGCAGTATTTT. Encoded protein: CASRSRKGGDTQYF.

This clone has just one count. This rearrangement joins TRBV5-1 to TRBJ1-4; D not certain. CDR3 length equals 14 residues. Trimming took 2 bases from V and 7 from J, leaving 12 bases between them. The germline gives CDR1 SGHRS, CDR2 YFSETQ. The CDR3 region has the DNA TGCGCCAGCAGCTTCCGACCACGGGGTGAAAAACTGTTTTTT. Its protein product is CASSFRPRGEKLFF.

The chain combines TRBV5-6 with TRBJ2-3; D is uncertain. The germline gives CDR1 SGHDT, CDR2 YYEEEE. Trimming cost V 0 bases and J 0 bases, with 5 bases left between them. The CDR3 totals 14 residues. The CDR3, as DNA: TGTGCCAGCAGCTTGGCTCCGAGCACAGATACGCAGTATTTT. Its translation: CASSLAPSTDTQYF.